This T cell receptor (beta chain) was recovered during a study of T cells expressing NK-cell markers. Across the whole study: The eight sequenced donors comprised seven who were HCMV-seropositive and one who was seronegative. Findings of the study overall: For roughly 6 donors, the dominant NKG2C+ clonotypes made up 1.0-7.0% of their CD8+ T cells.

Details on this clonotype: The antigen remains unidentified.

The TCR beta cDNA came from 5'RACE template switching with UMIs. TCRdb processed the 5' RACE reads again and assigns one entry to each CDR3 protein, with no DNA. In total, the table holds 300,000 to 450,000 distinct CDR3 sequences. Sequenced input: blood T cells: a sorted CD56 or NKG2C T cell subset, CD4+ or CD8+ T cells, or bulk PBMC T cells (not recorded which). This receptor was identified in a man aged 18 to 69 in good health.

The CDR3 is CASSIQTSRGFSGNTIYF. This sequence joins TRBV7-8 and TRBJ1-3; TCRdb gives TRBD1 as the D gene, but with no DNA this cannot be confirmed. CDR3 length: 18 residues. Germline V lookup: CDR1 SGHVS, CDR2 FQNEAQ.